The subject of this entry is one T cell receptor beta chain. Profiling relied on immunoSEQ multiplex PCR, and the TCRdb table lists in-frame clones only, not all of them. The data contain fewer than 350,000 clones, more than 85% of them singletons. Each participant's cohort was designated according to participant-reported clinical history. Exposed enrollees had met someone with a PCR-confirmed or clinician-diagnosed COVID-19 case at some point within the 2 weeks before study entry. The entry originates in a study of blood T cell repertoires in COVID-19. Sequenced sample: PBMCs or T cells enriched from blood (not recorded which). The sequence derives from a middle-aged man who had been exposed to COVID-19.

The CDR3 region has the DNA TGTGCCAGCAGCAAAGGACTGGGAGACTACTACGAGCAGTACTTC. Its translation is CASSKGLGDYYEQYF. V usage is TRBV5-6 and J usage is TRBJ2-7, with a tentative D call TRBD2 (5 bases). Trimming shortened V by 4 bases and J by 3 bases, and 17 bases separated the two germline ends. The germline gives CDR1 SGHDT, CDR2 YYEEEE. This CDR3 has 15 residues.